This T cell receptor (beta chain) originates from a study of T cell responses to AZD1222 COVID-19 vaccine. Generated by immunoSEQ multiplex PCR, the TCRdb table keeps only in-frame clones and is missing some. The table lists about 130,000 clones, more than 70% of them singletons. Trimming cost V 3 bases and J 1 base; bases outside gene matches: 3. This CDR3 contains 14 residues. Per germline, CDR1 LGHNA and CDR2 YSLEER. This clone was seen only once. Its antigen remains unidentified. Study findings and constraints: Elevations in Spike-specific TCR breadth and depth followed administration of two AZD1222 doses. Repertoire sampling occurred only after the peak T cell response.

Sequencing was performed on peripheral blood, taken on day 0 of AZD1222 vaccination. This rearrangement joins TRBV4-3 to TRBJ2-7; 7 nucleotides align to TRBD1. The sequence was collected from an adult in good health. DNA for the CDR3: TGCGCCAGCAGCCAGGGGACAGTTTCCTACGAGCAGTACTTC. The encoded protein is CASSQGTVSYEQYF.